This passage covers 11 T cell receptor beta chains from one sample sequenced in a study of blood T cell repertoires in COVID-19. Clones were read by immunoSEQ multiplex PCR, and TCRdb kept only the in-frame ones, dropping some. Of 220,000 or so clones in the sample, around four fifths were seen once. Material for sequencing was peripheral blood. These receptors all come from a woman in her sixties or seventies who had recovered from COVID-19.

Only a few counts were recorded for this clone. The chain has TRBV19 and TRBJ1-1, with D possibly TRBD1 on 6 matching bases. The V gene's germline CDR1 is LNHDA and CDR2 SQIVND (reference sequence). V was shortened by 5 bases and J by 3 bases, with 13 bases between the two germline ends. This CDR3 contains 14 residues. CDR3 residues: CASSPNTGHTEAFF. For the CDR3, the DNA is TGTGCCAGTAGTCCCAACACAGGGCACACTGAAGCTTTCTTT. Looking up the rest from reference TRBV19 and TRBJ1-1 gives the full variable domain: DGGITQSPKYLFRKEGQNVTLSCEQNLNHDAMYWYRQDPGQGLRLIYYSQIVNDFQKGDIAEGYSVSREKKESFPLTVTSAQKNPTAFYLCASSPNTGHTEAFFGQGTRLTVV.

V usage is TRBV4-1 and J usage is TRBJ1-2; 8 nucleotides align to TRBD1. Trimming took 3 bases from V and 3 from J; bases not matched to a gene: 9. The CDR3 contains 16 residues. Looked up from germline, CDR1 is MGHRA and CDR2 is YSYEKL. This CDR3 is CASSHPGGAGDYGYTF. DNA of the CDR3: TGCGCCAGCAGCCATCCAGGGGGCGCTGGTGACTATGGCTACACCTTC.

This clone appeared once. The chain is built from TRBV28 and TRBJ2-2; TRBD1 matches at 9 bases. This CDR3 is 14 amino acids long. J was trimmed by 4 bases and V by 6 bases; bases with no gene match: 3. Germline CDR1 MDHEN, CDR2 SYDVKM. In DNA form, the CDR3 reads TGTGCCAGCAGGCGGACAGGGGCCACCGGGGAGCTGTTTTTT. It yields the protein CASRRTGATGELFF.

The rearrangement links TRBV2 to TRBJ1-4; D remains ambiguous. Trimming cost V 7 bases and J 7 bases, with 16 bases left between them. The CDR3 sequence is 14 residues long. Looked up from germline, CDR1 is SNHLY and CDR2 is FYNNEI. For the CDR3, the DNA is TGTGCCAGCACCTTCGGTGTTGAACCTGAAAAACTGTTTTTT. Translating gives CASTFGVEPEKLFF.

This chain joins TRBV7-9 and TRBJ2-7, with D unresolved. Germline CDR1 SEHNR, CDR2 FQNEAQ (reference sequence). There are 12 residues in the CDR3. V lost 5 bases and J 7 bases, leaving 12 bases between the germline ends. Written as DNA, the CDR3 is TGTGCCAGCAGCCTCGAATCCGGGGAGCAGTACTTC. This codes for CASSLESGEQYF.

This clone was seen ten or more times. The CDR3 DNA follows: TGTGCCAGCAGTTACGATTCGGGATCACCCCTCCACTTT. This translates into CASSYDSGSPLHF. The chain employs TRBV6-5 and TRBJ1-6; D ambiguous. Trimming removed 2 bases from V and 10 bases from J, with 9 bases in between. Germline loops: CDR1 MNHEY, CDR2 SVGAGI. CDR3 length: 13 residues.

The CDR3 region has the DNA TGTGCCAGCAGTTGGGCGGAGGAGAGCTCCTATAATTCACCCCTCCACTTT. Residues: CASSWAEESSYNSPLHF. The genes are TRBV6-2 or TRBV6-3 and TRBJ1-6; D call uncertain. Trimming stripped 4 bases from V and 0 bases from J, with 13 bases between. The germline V gene encodes CDR1 MNHEY and CDR2 SVGEGT. The CDR3 sequence is 17 residues long.

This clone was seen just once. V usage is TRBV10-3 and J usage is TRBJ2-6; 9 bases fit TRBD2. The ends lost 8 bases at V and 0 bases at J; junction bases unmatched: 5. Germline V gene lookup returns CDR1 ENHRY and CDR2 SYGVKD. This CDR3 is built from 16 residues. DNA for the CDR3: TGTGCCATCCCGAGCGGGGGGCGCTCTGGGGCCAACGTCCTGACTTTC. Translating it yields CAIPSGGRSGANVLTF.

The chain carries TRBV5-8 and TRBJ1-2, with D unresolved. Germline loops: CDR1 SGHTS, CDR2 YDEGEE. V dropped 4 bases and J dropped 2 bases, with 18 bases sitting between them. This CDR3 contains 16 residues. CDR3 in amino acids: CASSENEGGGNYGYTF. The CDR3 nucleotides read TGTGCCAGCAGCGAGAACGAGGGAGGAGGCAACTATGGCTACACCTTC.

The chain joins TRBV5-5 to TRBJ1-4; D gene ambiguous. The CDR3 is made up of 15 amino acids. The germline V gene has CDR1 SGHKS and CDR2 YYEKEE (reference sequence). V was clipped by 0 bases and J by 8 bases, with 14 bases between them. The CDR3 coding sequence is TGTGCCAGCAGCTTGGCCCCCGGGGAGAACGAAAAACTGTTTTTT. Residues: CASSLAPGENEKLFF.

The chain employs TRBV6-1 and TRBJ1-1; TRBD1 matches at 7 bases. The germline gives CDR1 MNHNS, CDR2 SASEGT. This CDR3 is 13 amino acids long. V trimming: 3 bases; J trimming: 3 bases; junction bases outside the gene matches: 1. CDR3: CASSEGQYTEAFF. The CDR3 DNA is TGTGCCAGCAGTGAGGGACAGTACACTGAAGCTTTCTTT.